The 10 T cell receptor beta chains below come from one sample, sequenced in a study of cytomegalovirus exposure and HLA in healthy donors. Both 60 Vbeta primers and 13 Jbeta primers went into the PCR. Using immunoSEQ multiplex PCR, the repertoire was profiled, and TCRdb retains in-frame clones only, with some absent. The repertoire table contains some 180,000 clones. The source material was PBMCs. These receptors originate from a man under 40 in good health and CMV-seronegative.

CDR3 residues: CASSFHATNEKLFF. Written as DNA, the CDR3 is TGTGCCAGCAGCTTTCATGCAACTAATGAAAAACTGTTTTTT. The chain employs TRBV13 and TRBJ1-4; the D is unclear. CDR3 length equals 14 residues. Germline V gene sequence: CDR1 PRHDT, CDR2 FYEKMQ (reference sequence). V dropped 3 bases and J dropped 0 bases, with 5 bases sitting between them.

The chain carries TRBV2 and TRBJ1-2, with no clear D. This CDR3 has 15 amino acids. The V and J ends lost 0 bases and 2 bases respectively, with 10 bases between them. Per the germline V gene, CDR1 is SNHLY and CDR2 is FYNNEI. The CDR3: CASSEAQHVNYGYTF. In DNA form, the CDR3 reads TGTGCCAGCAGTGAAGCGCAACACGTCAACTATGGCTACACCTTC.

This rearrangement joins TRBV27 to TRBJ1-1; 11 nucleotides align to TRBD1. Germline lookup yields CDR1 MNHEY and CDR2 SMNVEV (reference sequence). The CDR3 sequence is 15 residues long. V shed 7 bases and J 1 base; nucleotides not matched to a gene: 5. The CDR3 bases are TGTGCCAGCAACTTTGGACAGGGGGCGAACACTGAAGCTTTCTTT. It specifies CASNFGQGANTEAFF.

The rearrangement uses TRBV9 and TRBJ2-4; TRBD1 might be the D (5 bases). The length of the CDR3 is 14 residues. Germline CDR1 SGDLS, CDR2 YYNGEE. V dropped 4 bases and J dropped 2 bases, with 10 bases sitting between them. CDR3 sequence reads: CASSPRQSKNIQYF. In nucleotides, the CDR3 is TGTGCCAGCAGCCCCCGACAGTCCAAAAACATTCAGTACTTC. The whole variable domain, remainder taken from reference TRBV9 and TRBJ2-4, is DSGVTQTPKHLITATGQRVTLRCSPRSGDLSVYWYQQSLDQGLQFLIQYYNGEERAKGNILERFSAQQFPDLHSELNLSSLELGDSALYFCASSPRQSKNIQYFGAGTRLSVL.

The chain links TRBV11-3 to TRBJ2-2, with D perhaps TRBD1 (5 bases). V lost 3 bases to trimming and J lost 0 bases, with 11 bases between them. This CDR3 has 16 amino acids. Germline CDR1 is SGHNT and CDR2 is YENEEA. The CDR3 sequence is CASSFSAGTNTGELFF. The CDR3 nucleotides are TGTGCCAGCAGCTTTTCGGCAGGGACGAACACCGGGGAGCTGTTTTTT.

CDR3 sequence (DNA): TGTGCAACCAGCAGGTCCTACGAGCAGTACTTC. It codes for CATSRSYEQYF. The rearrangement joins TRBV25-1 to TRBJ2-7; D unresolved. This CDR3 comprises 11 residues. CDR1 is MGHDK and CDR2 is SYGVNS in the germline V gene.

V is TRBV6-5 and J is TRBJ2-2; D unresolved. The CDR3 has 13 amino acids. The V and J ends lost 2 bases and 5 bases respectively, with 6 bases between them. Germline lookup yields CDR1 MNHEY and CDR2 SVGAGI. The CDR3 nucleotides are TGTGCCAGCAGTTACACCTATACCGGGGAGCTGTTTTTT. Translation: CASSYTYTGELFF.

The chain joins TRBV7-8 to TRBJ1-1, with D tentatively TRBD1 (6 bases). Germline assignment: CDR1 SGHVS and CDR2 FQNEAQ. This CDR3 is 13 amino acids long. Trimming pared 3 bases from V and 8 bases from J, leaving 13 bases between. The CDR3 reads CASSFVGDREAFF. The CDR3 DNA sequence: TGTGCCAGCAGCTTTGTTGGAGACAGGGAAGCTTTCTTT.

The chain combines TRBV7-9 with TRBJ1-1; perhaps TRBD1 as D (5 bases). Germline V gene lookup returns CDR1 SEHNR and CDR2 FQNEAQ (reference sequence). The CDR3 loop spans 15 amino acids. Trimming removed 7 bases at V and 4 bases at J, with 19 bases between. The CDR3 reads CASTNTEGVTTEAFF. CDR3 coding DNA: TGTGCCAGCACTAACACGGAAGGGGTGACCACTGAAGCTTTCTTT.

This sequence joins TRBV12-5 and TRBJ2-3; 7 positions agree with TRBD1. This CDR3 is built from 15 residues. The V and J ends lost 6 bases and 2 bases, in that order; junction bases with no gene match: 8. CDR1 LGHNT and CDR2 FRNRAP come from the germline V gene. The CDR3 protein is CASGPGQPDTDTQYF. CDR3 in DNA: TGTGCTAGTGGACCGGGACAGCCGGACACAGATACGCAGTATTTT.